A selection of T cell receptor beta chains follows, all from one sample in a study of blood T cell repertoires in COVID-19. Generated by immunoSEQ multiplex PCR, the TCRdb table keeps only in-frame clones and is missing some. The table has about 360,000 clones, around 88% seen once; the top ten hold approximately 3%. The sequencing sample was made of peripheral blood. The receptor set was obtained from a man aged 25-40 years with active or convalescent COVID-19. Both conserved end residues are part of each CDR3. The D gene is left open where the match is weak. Not every row has a clone size; where given, it reads once, few, many or a size class.

clone size | J gene | V gene | D gene | CDR3 protein | CDR3 DNA
- | TRBJ2-1 | TRBV5-1 | TRBD2 | CASSPAGALSSYNEQFF | TGCGCCAGCAGTCCAGCGGGAGCCCTGAGCTCCTACAATGAGCAGTTCTTC
- | TRBJ2-3 | TRBV2 | - | CASRSPLGVTDTQYF | TGTGCCAGCAGGTCCCCCCTCGGGGTCACAGATACGCAGTATTTT
- | TRBJ2-3 | TRBV10-3 | - | CAITPGQGYSTDTQYF | TGTGCCATCACCCCAGGGCAGGGGTATAGCACAGATACGCAGTATTTT
- | TRBJ2-4 | TRBV11-2 | TRBD2 | CASSLRLAGGQGNIQYF | TGTGCCAGCAGCCTTAGACTAGCGGGGGGTCAGGGAAACATTCAGTACTTC
- | TRBJ1-3 | TRBV30 | - | CAWRGAAAGNTIYF | TGTGCCTGGAGAGGGGCCGCCGCTGGAAACACCATATATTTT
- | TRBJ1-2 | TRBV18 | - | CASSQIAGEYGYTF | TGTGCCAGCTCACAGATAGCGGGGGAGTATGGCTACACCTTC
- | TRBJ1-2 | TRBV19 | TRBD1 | CASSDRVNYGYTF | TGTGCCAGTAGCGACAGGGTTAACTATGGCTACACCTTC
- | TRBJ2-5 | TRBV3-1/TRBV3-2 | TRBD2 | CASSRGDLLAETQYF | TGTGCCAGCAGCCGGGGGGACTTACTAGCGGAGACCCAGTACTTC
- | TRBJ1-6 | TRBV7-2 | TRBD1 | CASSLFDRGSPLHF | TGTGCCAGCAGCTTATTTGACAGGGGATCACCCCTCCACTTT
- | TRBJ1-2 | TRBV19 | - | CASRHSGAIYGYTF | TGTGCCTCCCGTCACTCAGGGGCGATCTATGGCTACACCTTC
- | TRBJ1-2 | TRBV12-3/TRBV12-4 | - | CASSPSGWDGYTF | TGTGCCAGCAGTCCCTCGGGGTGGGATGGCTACACCTTC
- | TRBJ2-2 | TRBV11-3 | - | CASSQWDLQGGPGELFF | TGTGCCAGCAGCCAATGGGATTTGCAGGGGGGTCCCGGGGAGCTGTTTTTT
- | TRBJ2-1 | TRBV7-9 | TRBD2 | CASSSSGYNEQFF | TGTGCCAGCAGCTCTAGCGGTTACAATGAGCAGTTCTTC
- | TRBJ1-2 | TRBV19 | - | CASFSRTDVDGYTF | TGTGCCAGTTTTTCTCGGACAGATGTAGATGGCTACACCTTC
few | TRBJ2-2 | TRBV6-6 | TRBD1 | CASSPTGAFTGELFF | TGTGCCAGCAGTCCGACAGGGGCATTCACCGGGGAGCTGTTTTTT
- | TRBJ2-7 | TRBV5-4 | - | CASSLRGGASEQYF | TGTGCCAGCTCCCTCCGAGGCGGGGCAAGCGAGCAGTACTTC
- | TRBJ2-1 | TRBV12-5 | TRBD2 | CASGLGREDNEQFF | TGTGCTAGTGGTTTGGGGCGGGAGGACAATGAGCAGTTCTTC
once | TRBJ1-5 | TRBV19 | TRBD1 | CASSRQGARQPQHF | TGTGCCAGTAGTAGGCAGGGGGCAAGGCAGCCCCAGCATTTT
- | TRBJ2-2 | TRBV7-9 | - | CASSSHSVHTGELFF | TGTGCCAGCAGCTCTCATAGCGTACACACCGGGGAGCTGTTTTTT
- | TRBJ2-3 | TRBV11-1 | - | CASSFQGKEDTQYF | TGTGCCAGCAGCTTCCAGGGTAAGGAAGATACGCAGTATTTT
- | TRBJ2-5 | TRBV9 | TRBD2 | CASSPGLAGGQETQYF | TGTGCCAGCAGCCCTGGACTAGCGGGGGGACAAGAGACCCAGTACTTC
- | TRBJ2-1 | TRBV7-3 | TRBD2 | CASRRTSGSYNEQFF | TGTGCCAGCAGACGTACTAGCGGCTCCTACAATGAGCAGTTCTTC
- | TRBJ1-2 | TRBV29-1 | - | CSVEPRPVTKGYTF | TGCAGCGTTGAACCCCGGCCGGTAACTAAGGGCTACACCTTC
- | TRBJ2-1 | TRBV19 | TRBD2 | CASTSPGLPYNEQFF | TGTGCCAGTACCTCCCCGGGACTACCCTACAATGAGCAGTTCTTC
- | TRBJ2-7 | TRBV9 | TRBD2 | CASSPTSSGIYEQYF | TGTGCCAGCAGCCCAACTTCTAGCGGGATTTACGAGCAGTACTTC
few | TRBJ1-1 | TRBV29-1 | - | CSVEAVINEAFF | TGCAGCGTTGAAGCCGTTATTAATGAAGCTTTCTTT
once | TRBJ1-1 | TRBV27 | - | CATLSGGTEAFF | TGTGCCACCCTGTCCGGGGGCACTGAAGCTTTCTTT
- | TRBJ1-1 | TRBV7-9 | - | CASSFRGENTEAFF | TGTGCCAGCAGCTTCCGGGGAGAGAACACTGAAGCTTTCTTT
- | TRBJ1-3 | TRBV3-1/TRBV3-2 | - | CASSLGEAGNTIYF | TGTGCCAGCAGCCTAGGGGAGGCTGGAAACACCATATATTTT
- | TRBJ2-7 | TRBV3-1/TRBV3-2 | TRBD1 | CASSRTRTGGEQYF | TGTGCCAGCAGCCGAACCCGGACAGGGGGTGAGCAGTACTTC
- | TRBJ2-1 | TRBV29-1 | TRBD1 | CSVDRTGNYNEQFF | TGCAGCGTTGATCGGACAGGGAATTACAATGAGCAGTTCTTC
- | TRBJ1-2 | TRBV27 | TRBD1 | CASSSQTGGGRYGYTF | TGTGCCAGCAGTTCCCAAACAGGGGGTGGGAGATATGGCTACACCTTC
- | TRBJ2-1 | TRBV7-9 | TRBD2 | CASSLGLARNEQFF | TGTGCCAGCAGCTTAGGACTAGCGAGGAATGAGCAGTTCTTC
- | TRBJ1-3 | TRBV5-6 | - | CASSWGGADSGNTIYF | TGTGCCAGCAGCTGGGGCGGGGCCGACTCTGGAAACACCATATATTTT
- | TRBJ1-1 | TRBV27 | TRBD1 | CASSLTGTGNTEAFF | TGTGCCAGCAGTCTTACCGGGACAGGGAACACTGAAGCTTTCTTT
- | TRBJ2-3 | TRBV2 | - | CASSELRGTDTQYF | TGTGCCAGCAGTGAGCTGCGGGGCACAGATACGCAGTATTTT
- | TRBJ1-6 | TRBV7-2 | TRBD1 | CASSLTGTVNSPLHF | TGTGCCAGCAGCTTAACCGGGACAGTAAATTCACCCCTCCACTTT
- | TRBJ2-5 | TRBV4-3 | - | CASSQDRDNQETQYF | TGCGCCAGCAGCCAAGATCGGGACAACCAAGAGACCCAGTACTTC
few | TRBJ2-7 | TRBV21-1 | - | CASSRTWTSSCYEQYF | TGTGCCAGCAGCAGGACCTGGACTAGTTCTTGCTACGAGCAGTACTTC
- | TRBJ2-7 | TRBV4-2 | - | CASSQEAGTSYEQYF | TGTGCCAGCAGCCAAGAAGCGGGCACCAGCTACGAGCAGTACTTC
- | TRBJ2-1 | TRBV19 | TRBD2 | CASSGGLAVDNEQFF | TGTGCCAGTAGTGGGGGACTAGCGGTCGACAATGAGCAGTTCTTC
- | TRBJ1-1 | TRBV7-2 | - | CASSLWQGSTEAFF | TGTGCCAGCAGCTTATGGCAGGGATCCACTGAAGCTTTCTTT
- | TRBJ1-5 | TRBV2 | - | CASSGRTAHNQPQHF | TGTGCCAGCAGTGGTAGGACAGCCCACAATCAGCCCCAGCATTTT
- | TRBJ1-2 | TRBV28 | TRBD1 | CASSQGQVYGYTF | TGTGCCAGCAGTCAAGGACAGGTTTATGGCTACACCTTC
- | TRBJ2-1 | TRBV7-3 | TRBD1 | CASSLHRQGLSSYNEQFF | TGTGCCAGCAGCTTACACCGACAGGGGTTAAGCTCCTACAATGAGCAGTTCTTC
- | TRBJ2-1 | TRBV11-3 | - | CASSYRSSDEQFF | TGTGCCAGCAGCTATCGGTCTAGCGATGAGCAGTTCTTC
once | TRBJ2-3 | TRBV4-3 | TRBD2 | CASSQDLGRATDTQYF | TGCGCCAGCAGCCAAGATCTCGGGAGGGCCACAGATACGCAGTATTTT
- | TRBJ2-5 | TRBV3-1/TRBV3-2 | TRBD2 | CASSRSTSGETQYF | TGTGCCAGCAGTCGTTCCACTAGCGGGGAGACCCAGTACTTC